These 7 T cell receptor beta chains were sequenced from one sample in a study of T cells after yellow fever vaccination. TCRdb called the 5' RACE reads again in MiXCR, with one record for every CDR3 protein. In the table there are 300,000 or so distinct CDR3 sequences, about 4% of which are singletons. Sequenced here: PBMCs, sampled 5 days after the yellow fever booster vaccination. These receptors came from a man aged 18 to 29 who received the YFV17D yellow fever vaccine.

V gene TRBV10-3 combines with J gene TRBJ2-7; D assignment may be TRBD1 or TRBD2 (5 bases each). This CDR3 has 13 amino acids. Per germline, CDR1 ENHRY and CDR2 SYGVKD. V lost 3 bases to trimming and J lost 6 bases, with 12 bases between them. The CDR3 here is CAISDVGVREQYV. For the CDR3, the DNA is TGTGCCATCAGTGATGTGGGGGTGCGCGAGCAGTACGTC.

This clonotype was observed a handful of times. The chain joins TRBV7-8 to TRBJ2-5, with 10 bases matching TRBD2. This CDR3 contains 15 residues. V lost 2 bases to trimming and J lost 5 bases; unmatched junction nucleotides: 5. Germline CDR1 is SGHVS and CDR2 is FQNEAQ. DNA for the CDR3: TGTGCCAGCAGCTTATCGTCTAGCGGGGGCGAGACCCAGTACTTC. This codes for CASSLSSSGGETQYF.

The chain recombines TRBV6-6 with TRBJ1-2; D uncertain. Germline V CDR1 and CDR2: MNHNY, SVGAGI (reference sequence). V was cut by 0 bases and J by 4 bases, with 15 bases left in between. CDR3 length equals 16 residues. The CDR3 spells CASSYSSIVVGYGYTF. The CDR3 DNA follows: TGTGCCAGCAGTTACTCCTCCATAGTCGTCGGCTATGGCTACACCTTC.

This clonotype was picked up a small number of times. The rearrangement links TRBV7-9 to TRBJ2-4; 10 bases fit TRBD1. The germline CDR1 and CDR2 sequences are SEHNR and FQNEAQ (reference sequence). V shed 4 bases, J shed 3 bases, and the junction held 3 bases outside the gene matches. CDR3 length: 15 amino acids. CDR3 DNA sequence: TGTGCCAGCAGCTCGACAGGGGGCATCAAAAACATTCAGTACTTC. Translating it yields CASSSTGGIKNIQYF. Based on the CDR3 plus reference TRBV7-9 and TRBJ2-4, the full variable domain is DTGVSQNPRHKITKRGQNVTFRCDPISEHNRLYWYRQTLGQGPEFLTYFQNEAQLEKSRLLSDRFSAERPKGSFSTLEIQRTEQGDSAMYLCASSSTGGIKNIQYFGAGTRLSVL.

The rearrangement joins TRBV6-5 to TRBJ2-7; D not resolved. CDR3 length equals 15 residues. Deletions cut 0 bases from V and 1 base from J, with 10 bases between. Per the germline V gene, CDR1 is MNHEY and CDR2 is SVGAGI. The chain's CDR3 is CASSYSILGSYEQYF. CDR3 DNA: TGTGCCAGCAGTTACTCGATCTTAGGGTCCTACGAGCAGTACTTC.

CDR3 protein: CASSLVVQGNSPLHF. CDR3 DNA sequence: TGTGCCAGCAGCTTAGTCGTACAGGGGAATTCACCCCTCCACTTT. This rearrangement joins TRBV11-2 to TRBJ1-6, with TRBD1 matching 7 bases. CDR1 is SGHAT and CDR2 is FQNNGV in the germline V gene. The CDR3 has 15 residues. Trimming at V came to 1 base and at J to 7 bases, leaving 4 bases not matched to a gene.

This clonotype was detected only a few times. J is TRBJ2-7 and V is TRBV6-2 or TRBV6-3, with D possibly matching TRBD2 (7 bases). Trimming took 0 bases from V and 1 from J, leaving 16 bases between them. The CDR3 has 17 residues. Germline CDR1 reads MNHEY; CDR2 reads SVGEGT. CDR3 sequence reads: CASSYSKPRGPSYEQYF. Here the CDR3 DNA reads TGTGCCAGCAGTTACTCGAAGCCGCGGGGGCCTTCCTACGAGCAGTACTTC.